This TCR beta chain was identified in a study of T cell responses to AZD1222 COVID-19 vaccine. Sequencing used immunoSEQ multiplex PCR; TCRdb keeps in-frame clones, though not all of them. The sample includes around 160,000 clones, 85% to 95% of them seen just once. The material was peripheral blood, obtained on day 0 of AZD1222 vaccination. This receptor was obtained from an adult in good health.

DNA for the CDR3: TGCGCCAGCAGCTTGGATTCTGGAAACACCATATATTTT. Amino acids: CASSLDSGNTIYF. The genes are TRBV5-1 and TRBJ1-3; D gene ambiguous. Germline V CDR1 and CDR2: SGHRS, YFSETQ. There are 13 residues in the CDR3. V was clipped by 0 bases and J by 1 base, with 2 bases between them.